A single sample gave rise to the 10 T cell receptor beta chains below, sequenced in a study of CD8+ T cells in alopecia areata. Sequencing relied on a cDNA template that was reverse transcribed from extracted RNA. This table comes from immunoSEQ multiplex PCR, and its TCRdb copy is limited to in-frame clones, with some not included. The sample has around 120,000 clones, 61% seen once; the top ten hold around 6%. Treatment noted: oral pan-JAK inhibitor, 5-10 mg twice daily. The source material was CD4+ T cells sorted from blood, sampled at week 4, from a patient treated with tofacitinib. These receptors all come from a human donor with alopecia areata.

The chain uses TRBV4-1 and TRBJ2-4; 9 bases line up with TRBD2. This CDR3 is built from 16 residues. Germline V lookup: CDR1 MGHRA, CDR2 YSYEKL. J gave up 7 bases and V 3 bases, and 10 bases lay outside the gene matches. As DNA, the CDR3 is TGCGCCAGCAGCCAGCCGACTAGCGGAAAAGGGAACATTCAGTACTTC. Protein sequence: CASSQPTSGKGNIQYF.

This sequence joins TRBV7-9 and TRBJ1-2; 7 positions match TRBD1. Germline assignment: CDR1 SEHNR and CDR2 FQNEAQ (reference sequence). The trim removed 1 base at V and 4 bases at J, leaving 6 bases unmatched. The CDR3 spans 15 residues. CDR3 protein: CASSLVSRGAYGYTF. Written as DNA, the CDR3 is TGTGCCAGCAGCTTAGTCTCCAGGGGGGCCTATGGCTACACCTTC.

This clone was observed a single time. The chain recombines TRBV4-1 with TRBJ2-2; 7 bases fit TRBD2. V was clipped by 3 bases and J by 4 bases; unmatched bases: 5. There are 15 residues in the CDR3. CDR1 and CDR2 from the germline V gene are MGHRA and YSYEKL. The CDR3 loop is CASSQGGASTGELFF. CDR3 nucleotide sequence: TGCGCCAGCAGCCAGGGAGGGGCGTCCACCGGGGAGCTGTTTTTT.

This CDR3 is CASTHFSDTQYF. CDR3 sequence (DNA): TGTGCCAGCACACATTTTTCAGATACGCAGTATTTT. V usage is TRBV28 and J usage is TRBJ2-3; D not resolved. The length of the CDR3 is 12 residues. V was shortened by 7 bases and J by 4 bases, with 9 bases between the two germline ends. The germline CDR1 and CDR2 sequences are MDHEN and SYDVKM.

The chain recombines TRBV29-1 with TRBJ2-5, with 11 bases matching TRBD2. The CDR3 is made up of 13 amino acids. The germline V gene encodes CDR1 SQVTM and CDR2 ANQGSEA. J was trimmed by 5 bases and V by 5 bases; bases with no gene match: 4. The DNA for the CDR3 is TGCAGCGTTTCTAGCGGGGGGCGGGAGACCCAGTACTTC. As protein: CSVSSGGRETQYF.

This CDR3 is CASSVKGENTEAFF. The DNA of the CDR3 is TGTGCCAGCAGTGTGAAGGGGGAGAACACTGAAGCTTTCTTT. V and J are TRBV2 and TRBJ1-1; D perhaps matches TRBD1 (6 bases). This CDR3 comprises 14 residues. V was pared by 4 bases and J by 1 base, with 10 bases between. Germline V gives CDR1 SNHLY, CDR2 FYNNEI.

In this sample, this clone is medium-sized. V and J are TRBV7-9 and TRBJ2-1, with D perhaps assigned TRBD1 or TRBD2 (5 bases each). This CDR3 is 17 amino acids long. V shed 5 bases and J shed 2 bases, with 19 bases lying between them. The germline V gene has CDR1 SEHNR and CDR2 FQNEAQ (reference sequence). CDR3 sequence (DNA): TGTGCCAGCAGCCCTGCTGGGAGAGACAGAGCCTACAATGAGCAGTTCTTC. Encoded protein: CASSPAGRDRAYNEQFF.

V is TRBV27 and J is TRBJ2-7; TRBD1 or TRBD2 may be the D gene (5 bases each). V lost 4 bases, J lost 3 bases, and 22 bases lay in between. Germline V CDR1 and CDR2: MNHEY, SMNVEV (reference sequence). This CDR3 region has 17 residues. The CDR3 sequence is CASSSRTGTGPFYEQYF. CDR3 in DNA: TGTGCCAGCAGTTCACGGACCGGGACGGGGCCCTTCTACGAGCAGTACTTC.

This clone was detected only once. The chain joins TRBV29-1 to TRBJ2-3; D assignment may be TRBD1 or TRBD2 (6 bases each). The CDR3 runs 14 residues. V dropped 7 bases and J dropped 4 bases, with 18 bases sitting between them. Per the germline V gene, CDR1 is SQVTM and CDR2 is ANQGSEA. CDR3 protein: CSALGGQGADTQYF. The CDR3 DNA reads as TGCAGCGCCTTGGGGGGCCAAGGTGCAGATACGCAGTATTTT.

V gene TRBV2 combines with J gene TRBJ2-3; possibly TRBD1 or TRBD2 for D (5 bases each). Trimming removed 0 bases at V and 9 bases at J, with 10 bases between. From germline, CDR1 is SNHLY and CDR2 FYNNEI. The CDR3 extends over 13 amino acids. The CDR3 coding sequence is TGTGCCAGCAGTGAAGCTACGTGGGACACGCAGTATTTT. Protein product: CASSEATWDTQYF.